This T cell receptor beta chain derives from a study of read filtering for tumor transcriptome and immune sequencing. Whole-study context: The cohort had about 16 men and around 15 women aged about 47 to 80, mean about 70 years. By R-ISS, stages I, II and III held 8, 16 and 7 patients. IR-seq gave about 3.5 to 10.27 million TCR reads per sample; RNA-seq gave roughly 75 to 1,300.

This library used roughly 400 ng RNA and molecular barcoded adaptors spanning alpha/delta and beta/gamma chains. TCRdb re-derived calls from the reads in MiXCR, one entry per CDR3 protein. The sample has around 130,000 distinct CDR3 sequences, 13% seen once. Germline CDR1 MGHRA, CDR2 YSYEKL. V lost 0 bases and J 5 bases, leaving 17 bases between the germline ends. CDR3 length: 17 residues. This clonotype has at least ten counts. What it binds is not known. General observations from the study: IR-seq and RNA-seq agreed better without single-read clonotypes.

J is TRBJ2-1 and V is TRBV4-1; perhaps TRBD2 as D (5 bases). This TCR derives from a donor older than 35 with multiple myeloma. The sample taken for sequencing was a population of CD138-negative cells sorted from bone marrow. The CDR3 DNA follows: TGCGCCAGCAGCCAAGATCCGAGGGTAACTGGGGACAATGAGCAGTTCTTC. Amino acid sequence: CASSQDPRVTGDNEQFF.